Described below is a single T cell receptor (beta chain) sequence and its context. Germline values: CDR1 LNHDA, CDR2 SQIVND (reference sequence). The CDR3 has 13 amino acids. V dropped 10 bases and J dropped 0 bases, with 10 bases sitting between them. The data belong to a study of blood T cell repertoires in COVID-19. Profiling relied on immunoSEQ multiplex PCR, and the TCRdb table lists in-frame clones only, not all of them. This sample carries approximately 200,000 clones, 87% of them seen once, and the ten largest clones take 10% to 13%. The clonotype was recovered from a man aged 18 to 29 with acute COVID-19. The V gene is TRBV19, the J gene TRBJ2-1, with no clear D. Sequenced material: PBMCs or T cells enriched from blood (not recorded which). The CDR3 bases are TGTGCCACCACCAATAGCTCCTACAATGAGCAGTTCTTC. This gives the protein CATTNSSYNEQFF. Variable domain in full (rest from reference TRBV19 and TRBJ2-1): DGGITQSPKYLFRKEGQNVTLSCEQNLNHDAMYWYRQDPGQGLRLIYYSQIVNDFQKGDIAEGYSVSREKKESFPLTVTSAQKNPTAFYLCATTNSSYNEQFFGPGTRLTVL.